This T cell receptor beta chain comes out of a study of cytomegalovirus exposure and HLA in healthy donors. At the level of the study: Samples from HLA-typed donors yielded about 86 million unique TCRs in an early data release.

With respect to this clone: Its antigen remains unidentified.

The CDR3 is made up of 15 amino acids. The junction had 2 bases not matched to a gene; V was cut back by 4 bases and J by 0 bases. The germline V gene has CDR1 SGHTA and CDR2 FQGTGA. The PCR had 60 Vbeta and 13 Jbeta primers. Profiling relied on immunoSEQ multiplex PCR, and the TCRdb table lists in-frame clones only, not all of them. The repertoire holds 130,000 to 150,000 clones, with 60% to 80% as singletons. Whole-study results and caveats: Analysis performed later found 15,000 or so TCR beta sequences associated with HLA alleles at 0.05 false discovery rate. The majority of TCR sequences were rare, yet some public TCRs appeared in many donors. Reportedly, fewer N-insertions than the approximately 690-donor mean appeared in an Asian-associated ancestry cluster in a later analysis.

This receptor was identified in a woman in her forties in good health and CMV-seropositive. This chain connects TRBV7-3 to TRBJ2-3; TRBD1 matches at 9 bases. Sequenced input: PBMCs. The CDR3 region is CASSWTGESTDTQYF. The CDR3 nucleotides are TGTGCCAGCAGCTGGACAGGGGAAAGCACAGATACGCAGTATTTT.